This T cell receptor beta chain was captured in a study of cytomegalovirus exposure and HLA in healthy donors. Study outcomes and limitations: The study labeled approximately 150 TCR beta chains cytomegalovirus-associated. A few CMV-associated chains were confirmed in vitro to be specific for CMV antigens.

The repertoire was sequenced with immunoSEQ multiplex PCR; TCRdb's copy has only in-frame clones and lacks some. The sample records about 200,000 clones, roughly 82% being singletons. From germline, CDR1 is SQVTM and CDR2 ANQGSEA. V was shortened by 7 bases and J by 1 base, with 11 bases between the two germline ends. The CDR3 is 12 amino acids. About this clone itself: Its antigen is not identified. Different DNA sequences within this sample yield the same CDR3.

The clonotype comes from a woman aged 25 to 45 in good health and CMV-seropositive. Sample: PBMCs. The chain uses TRBV29-1 and TRBJ2-7; tentatively, D is TRBD1 (6 bases). The CDR3 sequence: CSARTDSYEQYF. CDR3 DNA: TGCAGCGCCCGGACAGATTCCTACGAGCAGTACTTC.